Shown below are 2 T cell receptor beta chains from a single sample sequenced in a study of CD4+ T cells in melanoma. Sequencing was performed with immunoSEQ multiplex PCR; in TCRdb, only in-frame clones are kept and a portion is missing. The sample has about 55,000 clones; nearly 70% are singletons. The sequenced material came from tumor tissue. These receptors all stem from a human donor with melanoma.

The V gene is TRBV28, the J gene TRBJ1-2; TRBD1 agrees at 10 bases. Trimming removed 3 bases from V and 8 bases from J; junction bases left unmatched: 3. The CDR3 loop spans 13 amino acids. Germline V gives CDR1 MDHEN, CDR2 SYDVKM. For the CDR3, the DNA is TGTGCCAGCAGTTTGACAGGGGGCGTCGGCTACACCTTC. Amino acid sequence: CASSLTGGVGYTF.

V is TRBV6-5 and J is TRBJ2-1, with D unclear. CDR1 is MNHEY, CDR2 SVGAGI, per germline. V was shortened by 4 bases and J by 2 bases, with 12 bases between the two germline ends. CDR3 length: 15 amino acids. CDR3 bases: TGTGCCAGCAGTTTTGGACGCAACCCCTACAATGAGCAGTTCTTC. Its translation is CASSFGRNPYNEQFF.